A single sample is the source of the 29 T cell receptor beta chains below, sequenced in a study of CD8 T cells in Susac syndrome. After extraction with the RNeasy kit, roughly 0.5 to 1 ug of the RNA was reverse transcribed using random hexamers. MiXCR, applied by TCRdb to the immunoSEQ multiplex PCR reads, yields one record per CDR3 protein. The table lists some 300,000 distinct CDR3 sequences, approximately 89% of them singletons, with around 0.18% in the top ten. Sequenced sample: CD8+ T cells from PBMCs. These receptors were taken from a human donor with multiple sclerosis.

This clonotype came up once. DNA for the CDR3: TGTGCCAGTTCTTCCGAATACGTCACCGGGGAGCTGTTTTTT. Translating it yields CASSSEYVTGELFF. The chain links TRBV19 to TRBJ2-2; no clear D gene. The V and J ends lost 8 bases and 4 bases respectively, with 14 bases between them. The CDR3 consists of 14 residues. Germline-derived CDR1 and CDR2 are LNHDA and SQIVND (reference sequence).

The chain is built from TRBV10-3 and TRBJ2-1; the match to TRBD1 covers 8 bases. Trimming removed 1 base from V and 8 bases from J; junction bases left unmatched: 10. CDR1 ENHRY and CDR2 SYGVKD come from the germline V gene. The CDR3 extends over 16 amino acids. The CDR3 DNA reads TGTGCCATCAGTGAGTGGCTCGGACAGGGCGCCGATGAGCAGTTCTTC. It specifies CAISEWLGQGADEQFF.

V usage is TRBV15 and J usage is TRBJ2-5; 9 bases agree with TRBD1. The CDR3 is 15 amino acids. After removal of 5 bases from V and 2 bases from J, the junction contained 6 bases not matched to a gene. Germline-derived CDR1 and CDR2 are LNHNV and YYDKDF (reference sequence). The CDR3 reads CATSYRGLGQETQYF. CDR3 nucleotides: TGTGCCACCAGCTACAGGGGGCTCGGGCAAGAGACCCAGTACTTC. Full variable domain (remainder filled in from reference TRBV15 and TRBJ2-5): DAMVIQNPRYQVTQFGKPVTLSCSQTLNHNVMYWYQQKSSQAPKLLFHYYDKDFNNEADTPDNFQSRRPNTSFCFLDIRSPGLGDTAMYLCATSYRGLGQETQYFGPGTRLLVL.

A few counts support this clonotype. The CDR3 here is CASSHGGLAGGAETQYF. CDR3 nucleotides: TGCGCCAGCAGCCACGGAGGGCTAGCGGGGGGTGCGGAGACCCAGTACTTC. The chain employs TRBV4-1 and TRBJ2-5; 11 bases are shared with TRBD2. Germline V CDR1 and CDR2: MGHRA, YSYEKL. This CDR3 contains 17 residues. Trimming at V came to 3 bases and at J to 5 bases, leaving 11 bases not matched to a gene.

The rearrangement joins TRBV6-2 or TRBV6-3 to TRBJ2-3; D could derive from TRBD1 or TRBD2 (5 bases each). V lost 6 bases to trimming and J lost 2 bases, with 15 bases between them. The germline CDR1 and CDR2 sequences are MNHEY and SVGEGT. The CDR3 consists of 15 residues. CDR3 sequence reads: CASSLGTAITDTQYF. The CDR3 region has the DNA TGTGCCAGCAGCCTTGGGACGGCTATCACAGATACGCAGTATTTT.

This clonotype was detected once. V and J are TRBV27 and TRBJ2-6; no clear D gene. CDR1 is MNHEY and CDR2 is SMNVEV in the germline V gene (reference sequence). Trimming removed 6 bases from V and 0 bases from J, with 15 bases in between. The CDR3 extends over 17 amino acids. The CDR3 region has the DNA TGTGCCAGCAGCGGCACGGGTTCCTACTCTGGGGCCAACGTCCTGACTTTC. As protein: CASSGTGSYSGANVLTF.

This sequence joins TRBV28 and TRBJ1-1; tentative D call: TRBD1 (5 bases). Trimming pared 1 base from V and 0 bases from J, leaving 21 bases between. Germline lookup yields CDR1 MDHEN and CDR2 SYDVKM. The CDR3 is 19 amino acids. The CDR3 sequence: CASSLLSQGLTTLNTEAFF. The CDR3 nucleotides are TGTGCCAGCAGTTTATTGTCGCAGGGTCTAACGACCTTGAACACTGAAGCTTTCTTT.

The CDR3, as DNA: TGTGCCAGCAGCCGAAGACTAGCGGGGGAGAGCACAGATACGCAGTATTTT. Translated: CASSRRLAGESTDTQYF. V and J are TRBV7-6 and TRBJ2-3; 12 bases are a match to TRBD2. Germline V gene lookup returns CDR1 SGHVS and CDR2 FNYEAQ. V lost 5 bases and J lost 0; bases outside the gene matches: 6. The CDR3 extends over 17 amino acids.

The chain combines TRBV2 with TRBJ1-4; D gene unclear. The V end lost 4 bases, the J end lost 5 bases, and 14 bases lay between the germline ends. The CDR3 consists of 15 residues. The germline V gene encodes CDR1 SNHLY and CDR2 FYNNEI. CDR3 coding DNA: TGTGCCAGCAGTGCTTATTCTCGATCAAATGAAAAACTGTTTTTT. It is translated as CASSAYSRSNEKLFF.

The rearrangement uses TRBV7-9 and TRBJ1-4; D not resolved. The germline V gene has CDR1 SEHNR and CDR2 FQNEAQ (reference sequence). V was clipped by 2 bases and J by 5 bases, with 0 bases between them. The CDR3 is made up of 11 amino acids. CDR3 loop: CASSLNEKLFF. The DNA for the CDR3 is TGTGCCAGCAGCTTAAATGAAAAACTGTTTTTT.

This clonotype was counted a single time. V gene TRBV3-1 combines with J gene TRBJ2-2, with a tentative D call TRBD1 (5 bases). Trimming removed 6 bases from V and 6 bases from J, with 17 bases in between. Germline CDR1 LGHDT, CDR2 YNNKEL (reference sequence). The CDR3 is 15 residues long. Written as DNA, the CDR3 is TGTGCCAGCAGACCCGGACACTCGAAGGCCGGGGAGCTGTTTTTT. It specifies CASRPGHSKAGELFF.

V and J are TRBV12-3 or TRBV12-4 and TRBJ2-3; 8 bases map to TRBD2. The CDR3 sequence is 17 residues long. With V trimmed by 6 bases and J by 2 bases, 13 bases remained unmatched. The CDR3 bases are TGTGCCAGCAGCTCAACGGGGGGGCCCACAGCCACAGATACGCAGTATTTT. Residues: CASSSTGGPTATDTQYF.

This clonotype occurred a few times. This chain connects TRBV27 to TRBJ2-1, with TRBD2 identical over 11 bases. The CDR3 has 15 amino acids. Germline CDR1 reads MNHEY; CDR2 reads SMNVEV (reference sequence). The V and J ends lost 4 bases and 7 bases, in that order; junction bases with no gene match: 6. CDR3 sequence reads: CASSSGTSGANEQFF. The CDR3 DNA follows: TGTGCCAGCAGTTCGGGGACTAGCGGAGCGAATGAGCAGTTCTTC.

This chain links TRBV2 with TRBJ2-5, with D possibly being TRBD2 (6 bases). Trimming left V 5 bases short and J 2 bases short, with 18 bases between. Germline CDR1 and CDR2: SNHLY and FYNNEI. CDR3 length: 16 amino acids. The CDR3 sequence: CASSLRGRAGQETQYF. CDR3 sequence (DNA): TGTGCCAGCAGTCTGCGGGGCAGGGCCGGACAAGAGACCCAGTACTTC.

This chain links TRBV14 with TRBJ2-5; 8 bases map to TRBD2. V dropped 1 base and J dropped 2; count of bases not matched to a gene: 3. CDR1 and CDR2 from the germline V gene are SGHDN and FVKESK. This CDR3 is built from 15 residues. The CDR3 sequence is CASSQVSGGQETQYF. The CDR3 DNA is TGTGCCAGCAGCCAAGTATCGGGGGGGCAAGAGACCCAGTACTTC.

The genes are TRBV14 and TRBJ2-3; D possibly corresponds to TRBD1 (6 bases). CDR3 size: 14 residues. The germline V and J ends were trimmed by 5 bases and 4 bases, with 13 bases remaining between them. The germline V gene has CDR1 SGHDN and CDR2 FVKESK. CDR3 nucleotides: TGTGCCAGCAGCTATTACAGGGTCCCAGATACGCAGTATTTT. Encoded protein: CASSYYRVPDTQYF.

This chain uses TRBV27 with TRBJ1-1; D gene ambiguous. This CDR3 spans 13 amino acids. With 0 bases removed from V and 4 bases from J, the gap between germline ends came to 6 bases. Germline-derived CDR1 and CDR2 are MNHEY and SMNVEV (reference sequence). Written as DNA, the CDR3 is TGTGCCAGCAGTTTATCAGGAGCCACTGAAGCTTTCTTT. Protein product: CASSLSGATEAFF.

The chain has TRBV19 and TRBJ2-7, with 16 bases aligning to TRBD2. The germline CDR1 and CDR2 sequences are LNHDA and SQIVND (reference sequence). Unmatched junction bases numbered 7, after V lost 3 bases and J lost 2 bases. The length of the CDR3 is 18 residues. The CDR3 sequence is CASSIGTSGREPPYEQYF. The CDR3 bases are TGTGCCAGTAGTATTGGGACTAGCGGGAGGGAGCCCCCCTACGAGCAGTACTTC.

This sequence joins TRBV14 and TRBJ2-1; the match to TRBD2 covers 8 bases. The germline V gene encodes CDR1 SGHDN and CDR2 FVKESK. The CDR3 runs to 17 residues. With V trimmed by 2 bases and J by 5 bases, 11 bases remained unmatched. CDR3 region: CASSQKVRREVNNEQFF. CDR3 coding DNA: TGTGCCAGCAGCCAAAAAGTACGGCGGGAGGTCAACAATGAGCAGTTCTTC. Complete variable domain (other parts from reference TRBV14 and TRBJ2-1): EAGVTQFPSHSVIEKGQTVTLRCDPISGHDNLYWYRRVMGKEIKFLLHFVKESKQDESGMPNNRFLAERTGGTYSTLKVQPAELEDSGVYFCASSQKVRREVNNEQFFGPGTRLTVL.

This clonotype was counted once. The chain combines TRBV20-1 with TRBJ2-7; D not resolved. The length of the CDR3 is 15 residues. V lost 3 bases and J lost 4, with 19 bases in between. Per germline, CDR1 DFQATT and CDR2 SNEGSKA (reference sequence). The CDR3 reads CSARPKRLNSYEQYF. The CDR3, as DNA: TGCAGTGCTAGGCCAAAAAGGCTAAATAGTTACGAGCAGTACTTC.

This rearrangement joins TRBV5-8 to TRBJ1-4; maybe TRBD1 (5 bases). Looked up from germline, CDR1 is SGHTS and CDR2 is YDEGEE. The CDR3 is 14 residues long. V gave up 4 bases and J gave up 3 bases, with 10 bases separating them. The CDR3 nucleotides are TGTGCCAGCAGCCCCAGGGTGGCTAATGAAAAACTGTTTTTT. Translated: CASSPRVANEKLFF. Combining the CDR3 with reference TRBV5-8 and TRBJ1-4 gives the whole variable domain EAGVTQSPTHLIKTRGQQATLRCSPISGHTSVYWYQQALGLGLQFLLWYDEGEERNRGNFPPRFSGRQFPNYSSELNVNALELEDSALYLCASSPRVANEKLFFGSGTQLSVL.

The chain uses TRBV4-2 and TRBJ2-7; no definite D call. V was pared by 1 base and J by 0 bases, with 10 bases between. The CDR3 spans 15 residues. The V gene's germline CDR1 is LGHNA and CDR2 YNFKEQ. The DNA for the CDR3 is TGTGCCAGCAGCCAAGCCCCCCAGCCCTCCTACGAGCAGTACTTC. It translates to CASSQAPQPSYEQYF.

The CDR3 nucleotides are TGCGCCAGCAGCCAAGATGGGAACACCGGGGAGCTGTTTTTT. It codes for CASSQDGNTGELFF. The chain couples TRBV4-3 to TRBJ2-2; D not resolved. CDR1 and CDR2 from the germline V gene are LGHNA and YSLEER. Trimming removed 0 bases at V and 1 base at J, with 3 bases between. The CDR3 loop spans 14 amino acids.

V and J are TRBV28 and TRBJ1-2; a weak D match, TRBD1 (6 bases). The CDR3 is 14 residues long. Germline values: CDR1 MDHEN, CDR2 SYDVKM. Trimming removed 8 bases at V and 8 bases at J, with 21 bases between. CDR3 protein: CASPFRGRTGGYTF. The CDR3 nucleotides read TGTGCCAGCCCCTTCAGGGGTCGGACCGGGGGCTACACCTTC.

The genes are TRBV12-3 or TRBV12-4 and TRBJ2-1; D is uncertain. V dropped 6 bases and J dropped 10 bases, with 10 bases sitting between them. There are 11 residues in the CDR3. The CDR3 nucleotides are TGTGCCAGCAGGACACAATGGGAGCAGTTCTTC. Its translation: CASRTQWEQFF.

The chain has TRBV30 and TRBJ2-1, with 13 bases identical to TRBD2. The CDR3 loop spans 14 amino acids. CDR1 is GTSNPN, CDR2 SVGIG, per germline (reference sequence). J lost 7 bases, V lost 7 bases, and 7 bases had no gene match. DNA for the CDR3: TGTGCCTCCCCGACTAGCGGGGGGACTAATGAGCAGTTCTTC. The encoded protein is CASPTSGGTNEQFF.

The V and J genes are TRBV4-3 and TRBJ2-1, with no clear D. The V end was cut by 1 base, the J end by 7 bases, with 8 bases between. The CDR3 runs to 13 residues. Germline V gene lookup returns CDR1 LGHNA and CDR2 YSLEER. For the CDR3, the DNA is TGCGCCAGCAGCCAAGGTAGTAGGAATGAGCAGTTCTTC. Residues: CASSQGSRNEQFF.

In this sample, this clonotype turned up once. The chain couples TRBV9 to TRBJ2-2, with 7 bases fitting TRBD1. The germline CDR1 and CDR2 sequences are SGDLS and YYNGEE. Trimming removed 3 bases from V and 1 base from J; junction bases left unmatched: 3. The length of the CDR3 is 15 residues. For the CDR3, the DNA is TGTGCCAGCAGCGGGGGACAGTTGAACACCGGGGAGCTGTTTTTT. It is translated as CASSGGQLNTGELFF. Full variable domain (missing parts from reference TRBV9 and TRBJ2-2): DSGVTQTPKHLITATGQRVTLRCSPRSGDLSVYWYQQSLDQGLQFLIQYYNGEERAKGNILERFSAQQFPDLHSELNLSSLELGDSALYFCASSGGQLNTGELFFGEGSRLTVL.

The rearrangement uses TRBV18 and TRBJ2-3, with D maybe TRBD2 (6 bases). The CDR3 sequence is 17 residues long. Trimming stripped 1 base from V and 3 bases from J, with 17 bases between. Per the germline V gene, CDR1 is KGHSH and CDR2 is LQKENI. CDR3 in DNA: TGTGCCAGCTCACCACTTCCTGGAGGGGAAGTTACAGATACGCAGTATTTT. This translates into CASSPLPGGEVTDTQYF. Full variable domain (rest looked up from reference TRBV18 and TRBJ2-3): NAGVMQNPRHLVRRRGQEARLRCSPMKGHSHVYWYRQLPEEGLKFMVYLQKENIIDESGMPKERFSAEFPKEGPSILRIQQVVRGDSAAYFCASSPLPGGEVTDTQYFGPGTRLTVL.